Below are 22 T cell receptor beta chains sequenced from a single sample in a study of cytomegalovirus exposure and HLA in healthy donors. The study ran its PCR with 60 Vbeta and 13 Jbeta primers. TCRdb's table, derived via immunoSEQ multiplex PCR, lists solely in-frame clones and lacks some. The repertoire includes approximately 150,000 clones, 81% of them detected once, and 1.3% sits in the top ten. Sequencing was done on a sample of PBMCs. These receptors all come from a man aged 50 or older in good health and CMV-seropositive.

This sequence joins TRBV5-6 and TRBJ2-5; the D gene is possibly TRBD1 (5 bases). CDR3 length equals 15 residues. Germline CDR1 SGHDT, CDR2 YYEEEE. V gave up 1 base and J gave up 5 bases, with 15 bases separating them. In DNA form, the CDR3 reads TGTGCCAGCAGCTTGCCCCAGGGCGGTCGGGAGACCCAGTACTTC. Translating it yields CASSLPQGGRETQYF.

The chain links TRBV2 to TRBJ2-1; 10 bases line up with TRBD2. Germline assignment: CDR1 SNHLY and CDR2 FYNNEI. This CDR3 is 16 amino acids long. The V segment lost 7 bases and the J segment 8 bases; nucleotides outside the gene matches: 14. The CDR3 here is CASTQPPSGRADEQFF. Here the CDR3 DNA reads TGTGCCAGCACCCAACCCCCCAGCGGGAGGGCCGATGAGCAGTTCTTC.

The chain recombines TRBV19 with TRBJ1-5, with TRBD1 matching over 8 bases. The germline V gene has CDR1 LNHDA and CDR2 SQIVND (reference sequence). The CDR3 has 15 amino acids. The junction had 6 bases not matched to a gene; V was cut back by 4 bases and J by 4 bases. This CDR3 is CASSNGQGRNQPQHF. CDR3 in DNA: TGTGCCAGTAGTAATGGACAGGGACGGAATCAGCCCCAGCATTTT.

This clone occurred a few times. V is TRBV28 and J is TRBJ2-7; TRBD2 matches 9 bases. The V gene end was trimmed by 8 bases and the J gene end by 3 bases; junction bases not matched to a gene: 11. This CDR3 comprises 15 residues. Germline V gives CDR1 MDHEN, CDR2 SYDVKM. The CDR3 bases are TGTGCCAGCTCCCCGGGGCTAGCGGGACTCTACGAGCAGTACTTC. This gives the protein CASSPGLAGLYEQYF.

This rearrangement joins TRBV19 to TRBJ1-4, with D tentatively TRBD1 (6 bases). The CDR3 consists of 16 residues. CDR1 is LNHDA and CDR2 is SQIVND in the germline V gene (reference sequence). Trimming pared 3 bases from V and 6 bases from J, leaving 17 bases between. The CDR3 is CASSIGGDTIYEKLFF. The CDR3 DNA is TGTGCCAGTAGTATTGGGGGCGACACAATCTATGAAAAACTGTTTTTT.

The chain has TRBV6-4 and TRBJ1-6; D gene ambiguous. The V gene lost 6 bases and the J gene lost 0 bases, with 9 bases spanning the gap. The CDR3 spans 15 residues. Germline loops: CDR1 MRHNA, CDR2 SNTAGT. CDR3 sequence (DNA): TGTGCCAGCAGAGCGGGTCACTCCTATAATTCACCCCTCCACTTT. This sequence encodes CASRAGHSYNSPLHF.

V is TRBV6-1 and J is TRBJ1-2; 11 nucleotides match TRBD1. Losses at the gene ends were 5 bases for V and 7 bases for J; bases not matched to a gene: 9. Germline loops: CDR1 MNHNS, CDR2 SASEGT. The CDR3 consists of 15 residues. The chain's CDR3 is CASSPSGQGAGGYTF. DNA of the CDR3: TGTGCCAGCAGTCCCTCCGGACAGGGGGCGGGTGGCTACACCTTC.

The rearrangement links TRBV5-1 to TRBJ2-3; 9 nucleotides match TRBD1. The germline V gene has CDR1 SGHRS and CDR2 YFSETQ. The CDR3 spans 13 residues. J lost 4 bases, V lost 7 bases, and 4 bases had no gene match. CDR3 loop: CASSGTGSDTQYF. For the CDR3, the DNA is TGCGCCAGCTCAGGGACAGGGTCAGATACGCAGTATTTT.

The chain employs TRBV15 and TRBJ1-6; the D gene is possibly TRBD1 (5 bases). CDR1 LNHNV and CDR2 YYDKDF come from the germline V gene (reference sequence). CDR3 length: 16 amino acids. V gave up 0 bases and J gave up 8 bases, with 14 bases separating them. The CDR3 loop is CATSRDRGGGDSPLHF. The CDR3 coding sequence is TGTGCCACCAGCAGAGATCGGGGCGGAGGGGATTCACCCCTCCACTTT.

The chain links TRBV6-1 to TRBJ2-6; D ambiguous. Germline V lookup: CDR1 MNHNS, CDR2 SASEGT. This CDR3 contains 14 residues. With 5 bases removed from V and 0 bases from J, the gap between germline ends came to 5 bases. CDR3 loop: CASSPFSGANVLTF. Written as DNA, the CDR3 is TGTGCCAGCAGTCCGTTCTCTGGGGCCAACGTCCTGACTTTC.

The chain carries TRBV5-5 and TRBJ2-7; D remains unclear. The germline V gene has CDR1 SGHKS and CDR2 YYEKEE (reference sequence). The CDR3 totals 14 residues. V was cut by 2 bases and J by 0 bases, with 9 bases left in between. DNA of the CDR3: TGTGCCAGCAGCTTTGCGAGGAGCTCCTACGAGCAGTACTTC. It encodes CASSFARSSYEQYF.

The J gene is TRBJ2-5, the V gene TRBV7-2; 7 bases are a match to TRBD2. Looked up from germline, CDR1 is SGHTA and CDR2 is FQGNSA. The junction had 9 bases not matched to a gene; V was cut back by 6 bases and J by 5 bases. The CDR3 sequence is 14 residues long. CDR3 nucleotide sequence: TGTGCCAGCAGTTATTTCCGGGAGGTGGAGACCCAGTACTTC. Translating it yields CASSYFREVETQYF.

The V gene is TRBV28, the J gene TRBJ1-2; tentative D call: TRBD1 (5 bases). V dropped 5 bases and J dropped 4 bases, with 17 bases sitting between them. This CDR3 spans 15 amino acids. Germline V gene lookup returns CDR1 MDHEN and CDR2 SYDVKM. CDR3 sequence: CASSPTVRQSYGYTF. In nucleotides, the CDR3 is TGTGCCAGCAGTCCAACCGTCCGACAGAGCTATGGCTACACCTTC.

The chain recombines TRBV5-1 with TRBJ1-2; 7 nucleotides agree with TRBD1. This CDR3 comprises 16 residues. J was trimmed by 7 bases and V by 5 bases; bases with no gene match: 17. CDR1 and CDR2 from the germline V gene are SGHRS and YFSETQ. The CDR3 sequence is CASSLSTTTGTVGYTF. CDR3 nucleotides: TGCGCCAGCAGTCTATCGACAACAACCGGGACAGTTGGCTACACCTTC.

The chain is built from TRBV28 and TRBJ1-5; D gene unclear. Trimming cost V 2 bases and J 7 bases, with 15 bases left between them. Germline CDR1 and CDR2: MDHEN and SYDVKM. The CDR3 totals 15 residues. CDR3 amino acids: CASSLKGVIRQPQHF. The CDR3 DNA follows: TGTGCCAGCAGTTTAAAAGGAGTGATCCGGCAGCCCCAGCATTTT.

The rearrangement joins TRBV10-3 to TRBJ2-7; 7 nucleotides agree with TRBD2. This CDR3 comprises 16 residues. The germline CDR1 and CDR2 sequences are ENHRY and SYGVKD. V shed 2 bases and J 2 bases; nucleotides not matched to a gene: 9. DNA of the CDR3: TGTGCCATCAGTGAGGGCGGAGCGGGGCGAACCTACGAGCAGTACTTC. This codes for CAISEGGAGRTYEQYF.

The chain employs TRBV10-3 and TRBJ2-1, with no clear D. The CDR3 runs 14 residues. Deletions cut 6 bases from V and 5 bases from J, with 14 bases between. Germline V gives CDR1 ENHRY, CDR2 SYGVKD. The CDR3 bases are TGTGCCATCAGAGCCGAAAGCTCGAACAATGAGCAGTTCTTC. It codes for CAIRAESSNNEQFF.

The chain employs TRBV6-1 and TRBJ1-3; D gene uncertain. Trimming shortened V by 8 bases and J by 2 bases, and 13 bases separated the two germline ends. Looked up from germline, CDR1 is MNHNS and CDR2 is SASEGT. CDR3 length: 14 residues. Here the CDR3 reads CASRVGGTGNTIYF. In DNA form, the CDR3 reads TGTGCCAGCCGCGTTGGCGGCACTGGAAACACCATATATTTT.

The chain couples TRBV15 to TRBJ2-7; 9 bases agree with TRBD2. CDR1 is LNHNV and CDR2 is YYDKDF in the germline V gene (reference sequence). This CDR3 is 18 amino acids long. Trimming at V came to 8 bases and at J to 0 bases, leaving 17 bases not matched to a gene. Here the CDR3 reads CATGVGSGSRLSSYEQYF. For the CDR3, the DNA is TGTGCCACCGGTGTCGGTAGCGGGAGTAGACTGAGCTCCTACGAGCAGTACTTC. Complete variable domain (other parts from reference TRBV15 and TRBJ2-7): DAMVIQNPRYQVTQFGKPVTLSCSQTLNHNVMYWYQQKSSQAPKLLFHYYDKDFNNEADTPDNFQSRRPNTSFCFLDIRSPGLGDTAMYLCATGVGSGSRLSSYEQYFGPGTRLTVT.

This clone appeared a single time. The genes are TRBV9 and TRBJ2-3; TRBD2 is a possible D gene (6 bases). V dropped 4 bases and J dropped 3 bases, with 12 bases sitting between them. Germline CDR1 SGDLS, CDR2 YYNGEE. The length of the CDR3 is 14 residues. The CDR3 nucleotides are TGTGCCAGCAGCCCTCTCGGGGGTACAGATACGCAGTATTTT. It codes for CASSPLGGTDTQYF.

The V gene is TRBV5-1, the J gene TRBJ2-2; tentative D call: TRBD2 (5 bases). Germline CDR1 reads SGHRS; CDR2 reads YFSETQ. Between the trimmed V and J ends, which lost 4 bases and 3 bases, there was a span of 10 bases. The CDR3 is 14 residues long. CDR3 coding DNA: TGCGCCAGCAGCACTAGGACCGACACCGGGGAGCTGTTTTTT. Encoded protein: CASSTRTDTGELFF.

The genes are TRBV4-2 and TRBJ2-1; D is possibly TRBD2 (5 bases). Germline assignment: CDR1 LGHNA and CDR2 YNFKEQ. Trimming stripped 3 bases from V and 1 base from J, with 13 bases between. This CDR3 has 16 amino acids. The CDR3 region is CASSQVGGLSYNEQFF. DNA for the CDR3: TGTGCCAGCAGCCAGGTCGGCGGGTTGTCCTACAATGAGCAGTTCTTC.